These 23 T cell receptor beta chains came from one sample sequenced in a study of response to subunit inactivated influenza vaccine. MiXCR was run by TCRdb on the RT-PCR reads, yielding one entry per CDR3 protein. The table records under 950,000 distinct CDR3 sequences, approximately 21% of them present only once. The material sequenced was PBMCs from blood, taken more than 4 days after vaccination. The receptors were sampled from a middle-aged man who received an inactivated influenza vaccine.

This clonotype was seen a handful of times. The chain uses TRBV12-3 or TRBV12-4 and TRBJ2-7; D gene unclear. The CDR3 is 12 amino acids. The V and J ends lost 0 bases and 8 bases respectively, with 8 bases between them. CDR3 amino acids: CASSLAGFQQYF. CDR3 nucleotides: TGTGCCAGCAGTTTAGCAGGGTTTCAGCAGTACTTC.

There are a few counts of this clonotype. This chain links TRBV30 with TRBJ2-1, with TRBD2 matching over 8 bases. This CDR3 spans 15 amino acids. Per the germline V gene, CDR1 is GTSNPN and CDR2 is SVGIG (reference sequence). The J segment lost 2 bases and the V segment lost 4 bases, leaving 7 bases of the junction unmatched. This CDR3 is CAWTASGRAYNEQFF. CDR3 coding DNA: TGTGCCTGGACGGCAAGCGGGAGAGCCTACAATGAGCAGTTCTTC.

Many counts were recorded for this clonotype. This sequence joins TRBV7-8 and TRBJ2-1; maybe TRBD2 (6 bases). Germline V gene sequence: CDR1 SGHVS, CDR2 FQNEAQ. There are 12 residues in the CDR3. Trimming took off 5 bases at V and 13 bases at J, with 15 bases between the two ends. The CDR3 is CASSRLGDPQFF. DNA of the CDR3: TGTGCCAGCAGCCGACTAGGAGACCCCCAGTTCTTC.

The genes are TRBV11-1 and TRBJ2-6; D might be TRBD1 or TRBD2, each matching 5 bases. Deletions cut 0 bases from V and 0 bases from J, with 18 bases between. CDR1 is SGHAT, CDR2 FQDESV, per germline (reference sequence). The CDR3 extends over 20 amino acids. CDR3 loop: CASSLAFGDGIHSGANVLTF. The CDR3 DNA reads as TGTGCCAGCAGCTTAGCTTTTGGGGACGGCATCCACTCTGGGGCCAACGTCCTGACTTTC. Filled out from reference TRBV11-1 and TRBJ2-6, the complete variable domain reads EAEVAQSPRYKITEKSQAVAFWCDPISGHATLYWYRQILGQGPELLVQFQDESVVDDSQLPKDRFSAERLKGVDSTLKIQPAELGDSAMYLCASSLAFGDGIHSGANVLTFGAGSRLTVL.

This clonotype has more than one count but fewer than ten. The chain recombines TRBV12-3 or TRBV12-4 with TRBJ1-5; weak D call: TRBD1 (5 bases). V shed 5 bases and J shed 1 base, with 9 bases lying between them. The CDR3 is 14 amino acids. CDR3 DNA sequence: TGTGCCAGCAGTGGGGACCGCAGCAATCAGCCCCAGCATTTT. Protein sequence: CASSGDRSNQPQHF.

This chain connects TRBV7-2 to TRBJ2-1; no firm D call. CDR3 length: 15 amino acids. V was pared by 6 bases and J by 6 bases, with 18 bases between. In germline, CDR1 is SGHTA, CDR2 FQGNSA. For the CDR3, the DNA is TGTGCCAGCAGTTTCTCCCGTTGGCTGTCCAATGAGCAGTTCTTC. Residues: CASSFSRWLSNEQFF.

Only a few counts were recorded for this clonotype. The rearrangement links TRBV18 to TRBJ1-1; no clear D. The CDR3 totals 13 residues. V lost 3 bases and J lost 7, with 12 bases in between. The germline V gene has CDR1 KGHSH and CDR2 LQKENI. The CDR3 DNA follows: TGTGCCAGCTCACCGTCTGGGCTCGGTGAAGCTTTCTTT. It is translated as CASSPSGLGEAFF.

The sample holds a few counts of this clonotype. This chain joins TRBV10-3 and TRBJ2-1, with 9 bases identical to TRBD1. This CDR3 has 14 residues. Germline V gene data show CDR1 as ENHRY and CDR2 as SYGVKD. The ends lost 6 bases at V and 4 bases at J; junction bases unmatched: 4. The DNA for the CDR3 is TGTGCCATCAGGGGACAGGGAAAATACAATGAGCAGTTCTTC. Translating it yields CAIRGQGKYNEQFF.

V and J are TRBV7-2 and TRBJ2-2; tentative D call: TRBD2 (5 bases). V lost 4 bases and J 5 bases, leaving 11 bases between the germline ends. Germline values: CDR1 SGHTA, CDR2 FQGNSA. This CDR3 spans 14 amino acids. The CDR3 nucleotides read TGTGCCAGCAGCTCTACTCCGGGAACCGGGGAGCTGTTTTTT. This sequence encodes CASSSTPGTGELFF.

The chain uses TRBV6-1 and TRBJ2-7; 9 positions agree with TRBD1. The CDR3 is 19 amino acids. After removal of 1 base from V and 1 base from J, the junction contained 14 bases not matched to a gene. CDR1 and CDR2 (germline): MNHNS, SASEGT. The CDR3: CASSEGDRVLLRGSYEQYF. The CDR3 DNA is TGTGCCAGCAGTGAAGGGGACAGGGTATTACTTAGAGGGTCCTACGAGCAGTACTTC.

The J gene is TRBJ2-2, the V gene TRBV2; D remains unclear. The V end was cut by 6 bases, the J end by 0 bases, with 11 bases between. Per germline, CDR1 SNHLY and CDR2 FYNNEI. This CDR3 is 15 amino acids long. Here the CDR3 reads CASRVEISNTGELFF. The DNA for the CDR3 is TGTGCCAGCAGGGTAGAGATATCGAACACCGGGGAGCTGTTTTTT.

This clonotype has just a few counts. The gene calls are TRBV6-2 or TRBV6-3 and TRBJ2-7, with a possible D match to TRBD2 (7 bases). The V end lost 2 bases, the J end lost 3 bases, and 14 bases lay between the germline ends. There are 15 residues in the CDR3. Germline V gene lookup returns CDR1 MNHEY and CDR2 SVGEGT. For the CDR3, the DNA is TGTGCCAGCAGTTACGGAAGGGGGGGCCGCTACGAGCAGTACTTC. Translation gives CASSYGRGGRYEQYF.

The chain recombines TRBV5-1 with TRBJ2-7; weak D call: TRBD1 (6 bases). The CDR3 length is 13 residues. CDR1 and CDR2 (germline): SGHRS, YFSETQ. Trimming removed 4 bases from V and 7 bases from J, with 15 bases in between. CDR3 in DNA: TGCGCCAGCAGCACAGGACAGTCCGGGGAGCAGTACTTC. Its protein is CASSTGQSGEQYF.

J is TRBJ1-1 and V is TRBV6-2 or TRBV6-3; no reliable D call. V was trimmed by 3 bases and J by 1 base, leaving 15 bases between them. Germline loops: CDR1 MNHEY, CDR2 SVGEGT. The CDR3 extends over 16 amino acids. CDR3: CASSYGGGRGNTEAFF. CDR3 nucleotide sequence: TGTGCCAGCAGTTATGGTGGAGGGAGAGGGAACACTGAAGCTTTCTTT.

This sequence joins TRBV12-3 or TRBV12-4 and TRBJ2-2; TRBD2 might be the D (6 bases). The V gene lost 3 bases and the J gene lost 7 bases, with 9 bases spanning the gap. There are 13 residues in the CDR3. CDR3 region: CASSFAGLGELFF. The CDR3 coding sequence is TGTGCCAGCAGTTTTGCGGGACTCGGGGAGCTGTTTTTT.

This clonotype was found many times. The chain employs TRBV12-3 or TRBV12-4 and TRBJ2-7, with D unresolved. This CDR3 has 13 amino acids. V was clipped by 2 bases and J by 2 bases, with 7 bases between them. Here the CDR3 reads CASSLSGPYEQYF. The CDR3 nucleotides are TGTGCCAGCAGTTTATCTGGGCCCTACGAGCAGTACTTC.

This clonotype has a handful of counts. The J gene is TRBJ1-4, the V gene TRBV5-1; D is perhaps TRBD1 (5 bases). The V and J ends lost 1 base and 8 bases respectively, with 12 bases between them. This CDR3 is built from 14 residues. The germline gives CDR1 SGHRS, CDR2 YFSETQ. CDR3 in DNA: TGCGCCAGCAGCTTGCAGGGATCGTACGAAAAACTGTTTTTT. Its translation is CASSLQGSYEKLFF.

As DNA, the CDR3 is TGCGCCAGCAGCTCGACTGGTACGTCCGGGGAGCTGTTTTTT. Amino acid sequence: CASSSTGTSGELFF. The chain recombines TRBV5-1 with TRBJ2-2; D is unclear. Deletions cut 3 bases from V and 6 bases from J, with 12 bases between. The CDR3 length is 14 residues. CDR1 and CDR2 from the germline V gene are SGHRS and YFSETQ.

The CDR3 spells CAISADRGGNQPQHF. CDR3 bases: TGTGCCATCAGTGCGGACAGGGGGGGCAATCAGCCCCAGCATTTT. The chain employs TRBV10-3 and TRBJ1-5; 10 bases are a match to TRBD1. The CDR3 extends over 15 amino acids. V trimming: 4 bases; J trimming: 2 bases; junction bases outside the gene matches: 2. Looked up from germline, CDR1 is ENHRY and CDR2 is SYGVKD.

The V call is TRBV4-3, the J call TRBJ2-3; 7 bases map to TRBD1. CDR1 and CDR2 (germline): LGHNA, YSLEER. There are 14 residues in the CDR3. J gave up 4 bases and V 4 bases, and 5 bases lay outside the gene matches. The DNA for the CDR3 is TGCGCCAGCAGCCCTTCTGACAGGGCAGATACGCAGTATTTT. Residues: CASSPSDRADTQYF.

The chain employs TRBV6-2 or TRBV6-3 and TRBJ2-1; 13 bases are a match to TRBD2. Germline V gene data show CDR1 as MNHEY and CDR2 as SVGEGT. The CDR3 spans 19 residues. After removal of 2 bases from V and 2 bases from J, the junction contained 9 bases not matched to a gene. The CDR3, as DNA: TGTGCCAGCAGTTACGCGGGGGGACTAGCGGGACCAGCCTACAATGAGCAGTTCTTC. Its translation is CASSYAGGLAGPAYNEQFF.

This clonotype was observed a few times. The J gene is TRBJ1-1, the V gene TRBV12-3 or TRBV12-4; D remains ambiguous. This CDR3 spans 14 amino acids. V was shortened by 5 bases and J by 4 bases, with 14 bases between the two germline ends. The CDR3 bases are TGTGCCAGCAGTCCCTGGGGAGGAAGCACTGAAGCTTTCTTT. Translation gives CASSPWGGSTEAFF.

This clonotype was seen repeatedly, ten times or more. The V call is TRBV9, the J call TRBJ2-1; D possibly corresponds to TRBD2 (5 bases). Germline V gene lookup returns CDR1 SGDLS and CDR2 YYNGEE. V lost 2 bases and J 1 base, leaving 13 bases between the germline ends. The CDR3 is made up of 16 amino acids. The CDR3 sequence is CASSVGVEVSYNEQFF. Written as DNA, the CDR3 is TGTGCCAGCAGCGTGGGAGTGGAGGTTTCCTACAATGAGCAGTTCTTC. The variable domain in full, with the rest retrieved from reference TRBV9 and TRBJ2-1, is DSGVTQTPKHLITATGQRVTLRCSPRSGDLSVYWYQQSLDQGLQFLIQYYNGEERAKGNILERFSAQQFPDLHSELNLSSLELGDSALYFCASSVGVEVSYNEQFFGPGTRLTVL.